This TCR beta chain was sequenced during a study of T-cell reconstitution after alpha-beta-depleted transplantation in children. Germline values: CDR1 DFQATT, CDR2 SNEGSKA (reference sequence). The CDR3 has 15 amino acids. V shed 0 bases and J 10 bases; nucleotides not matched to a gene: 12. For TCRbeta, the library was prepared with unique molecular identifiers. TCRdb recomputed calls from the PCR reads with MiXCR, one row per CDR3 protein. The data contain nearly 350,000 distinct CDR3 sequences, around 15% of them seen just once; the ten biggest clones take up about 41%. The chain uses TRBV20-1 and TRBJ2-1, with 7 positions matching TRBD2. This clonotype was sampled from a male patient between 2 and 10 years old who had a stem cell transplant for acute lymphoblastic leukemia, so the T cells may come from the graft donor. Sample: PBMCs, mostly from graft donor cells, taken 360 days after TCRalphabeta/CD19-depleted stem cell transplant. The CDR3 DNA reads TGCAGTGCTAGAGACCCGGGACTATCCCAGAAGGAGCAGTTCTTC. Protein product: CSARDPGLSQKEQFF.